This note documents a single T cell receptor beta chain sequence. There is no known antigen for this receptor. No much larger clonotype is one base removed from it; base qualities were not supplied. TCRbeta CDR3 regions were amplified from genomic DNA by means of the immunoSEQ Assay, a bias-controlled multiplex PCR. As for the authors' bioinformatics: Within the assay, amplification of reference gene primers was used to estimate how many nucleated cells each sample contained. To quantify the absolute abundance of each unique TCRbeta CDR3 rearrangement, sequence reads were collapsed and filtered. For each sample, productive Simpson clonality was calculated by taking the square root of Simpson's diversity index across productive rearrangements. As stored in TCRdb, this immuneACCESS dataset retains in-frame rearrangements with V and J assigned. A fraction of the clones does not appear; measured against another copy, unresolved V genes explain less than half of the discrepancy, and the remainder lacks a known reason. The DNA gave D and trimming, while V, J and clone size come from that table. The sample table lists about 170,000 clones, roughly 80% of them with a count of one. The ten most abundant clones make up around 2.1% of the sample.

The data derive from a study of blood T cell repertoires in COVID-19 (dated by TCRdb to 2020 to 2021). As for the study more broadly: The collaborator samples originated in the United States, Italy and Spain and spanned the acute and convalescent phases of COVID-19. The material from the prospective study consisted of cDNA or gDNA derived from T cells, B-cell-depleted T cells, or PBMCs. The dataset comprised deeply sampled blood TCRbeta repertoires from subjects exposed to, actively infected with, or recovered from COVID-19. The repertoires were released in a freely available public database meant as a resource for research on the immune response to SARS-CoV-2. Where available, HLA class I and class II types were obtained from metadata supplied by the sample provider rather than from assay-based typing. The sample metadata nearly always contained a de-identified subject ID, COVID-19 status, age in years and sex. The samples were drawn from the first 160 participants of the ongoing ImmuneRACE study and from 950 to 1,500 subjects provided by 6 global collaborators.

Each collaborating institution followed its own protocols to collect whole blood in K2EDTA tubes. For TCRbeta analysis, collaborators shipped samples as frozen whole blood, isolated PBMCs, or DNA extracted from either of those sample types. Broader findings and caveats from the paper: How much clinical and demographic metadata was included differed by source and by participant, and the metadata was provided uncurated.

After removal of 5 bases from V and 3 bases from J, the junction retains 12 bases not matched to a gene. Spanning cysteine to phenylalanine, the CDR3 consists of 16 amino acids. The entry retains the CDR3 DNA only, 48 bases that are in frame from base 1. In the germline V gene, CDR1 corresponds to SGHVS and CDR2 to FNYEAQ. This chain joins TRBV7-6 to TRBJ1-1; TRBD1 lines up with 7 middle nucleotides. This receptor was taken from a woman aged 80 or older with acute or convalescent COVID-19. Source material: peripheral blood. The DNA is TGTGCCAGCAGCGCCAACCTTCCCGACAGGGACACTGAAGCTTTCTTT. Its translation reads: CASSANLPDRDTEAFF.